This entry lists 21 T cell receptor beta chains sequenced from one sample in a study of blood T cells in healthy people across ages. Next came a second PCR, run for about 7 to 12 cycles, which used a sample-barcoded 5' primer along with a J-beta primer mix. TCRdb reanalysed the 5' RACE reads using MiXCR and keeps one entry per CDR3 protein. This table holds around 1,000,000 distinct CDR3 sequences, about 25% found once. This sample was shared with a second study, whose subject was T cells of mothers and their children.

Input material: blood. The source is a girl aged 2 to 10 in good health.

The rearrangement uses TRBV9 and TRBJ1-1; TRBD1 matches at 7 bases. This CDR3 has 18 residues. Germline CDR1 SGDLS, CDR2 YYNGEE. J gave up 3 bases and V 2 bases, and 16 bases lay outside the gene matches. This CDR3 is CASSVHPGTEALDTEAFF. In nucleotides, the CDR3 is TGTGCCAGCAGCGTCCATCCCGGGACAGAAGCCCTGGACACTGAAGCTTTCTTT.

This clonotype was detected only a few times. The chain is built from TRBV11-2 and TRBJ2-7; 11 bases match TRBD2. The V gene's germline CDR1 is SGHAT and CDR2 FQNNGV. The ends lost 5 bases at V and 3 bases at J; junction bases unmatched: 9. This CDR3 is 16 amino acids long. The CDR3 DNA is TGTGCCAGCAGCCCAATGACTAGCGGGGCCTTCTACGAGCAGTACTTC. Translation gives CASSPMTSGAFYEQYF.

This clonotype has just a few counts. For the CDR3, the DNA is TGCGCCAGCAGCTTGGCACAGCTCACAGATACGCAGTATTTT. Amino acid sequence: CASSLAQLTDTQYF. The chain employs TRBV5-1 and TRBJ2-3; D gene ambiguous. V lost 0 bases and J 2 bases, leaving 7 bases between the germline ends. The CDR3 extends over 14 amino acids. The V gene's germline CDR1 is SGHRS and CDR2 YFSETQ.

Only a few counts were recorded for this clonotype. The chain joins TRBV7-9 to TRBJ2-5; D is unresolved. CDR1 and CDR2 (germline): SEHNR, FQNEAQ (reference sequence). V lost 4 bases, J lost 5 bases, and 14 bases lay in between. CDR3 length: 14 amino acids. DNA of the CDR3: TGTGCCAGCAGCTCGATGTCCCAAAGGGAGACCCAGTACTTC. Amino acids: CASSSMSQRETQYF.

The V and J genes are TRBV4-1 and TRBJ2-4; D remains unclear. In germline, CDR1 is MGHRA, CDR2 YSYEKL. The CDR3 is 17 residues long. V was trimmed by 3 bases and J by 5 bases, leaving 20 bases between them. The CDR3 reads CASSHIGRSIAENIQYF. CDR3 DNA sequence: TGCGCCAGCAGCCACATAGGACGATCTATCGCAGAAAACATTCAGTACTTC.

This clonotype occurred a few times. The V gene is TRBV28, the J gene TRBJ1-6; 7 bases are a match to TRBD1. The germline gives CDR1 MDHEN, CDR2 SYDVKM. The CDR3 runs 14 residues. Trimming removed 6 bases from V and 6 bases from J; junction bases left unmatched: 5. CDR3 bases: TGTGCCAGCAGGGGTGGACAGGCTAATTCACCCCTCCACTTT. It translates to CASRGGQANSPLHF. Looking up the rest from reference TRBV28 and TRBJ1-6 gives the full variable domain: DVKVTQSSRYLVKRTGEKVFLECVQDMDHENMFWYRQDPGLGLRLIYFSYDVKMKEKGDIPEGYSVSREKKERFSLILESASTNQTSMYLCASRGGQANSPLHFGNGTRLTVT.

V and J are TRBV4-3 and TRBJ2-7, with 7 bases identical to TRBD1. CDR3 length equals 14 residues. J lost 3 bases, V lost 0 bases, and 2 bases had no gene match. CDR1 LGHNA and CDR2 YSLEER come from the germline V gene. The CDR3 sequence: CASSQDRGIYEQYF. The CDR3 DNA reads as TGCGCCAGCAGCCAAGACAGGGGGATCTACGAGCAGTACTTC.

This clonotype has a count of ten or more. The gene calls are TRBV7-2 and TRBJ2-7; possibly TRBD1 for D (5 bases). The CDR3 consists of 11 residues. CDR1 SGHTA and CDR2 FQGNSA come from the germline V gene. V was clipped by 6 bases and J by 6 bases, with 9 bases between them. CDR3 coding DNA: TGTGCCAGCAGTTCAGGGATCGAGCAGTACTTC. Protein product: CASSSGIEQYF. The complete variable domain, with remaining parts taken from reference TRBV7-2 and TRBJ2-7, reads GAGVSQSPSNKVTEKGKDVELRCDPISGHTALYWYRQSLGQGLEFLIYFQGNSAPDKSGLPSDRFSAERTGGSVSTLTIQRTQQEDSAVYLCASSSGIEQYFGPGTRLTVT.

This clonotype occurred a few times. This sequence joins TRBV29-1 and TRBJ2-1; D might be TRBD2 (7 bases). Germline loops: CDR1 SQVTM, CDR2 ANQGSEA. This CDR3 is 15 amino acids long. Trimming took 5 bases from V and 8 from J, leaving 22 bases between them. The CDR3 DNA is TGCAGCGTTTCGGGGGCCCGGGGCGGGGGCGATGAGCAGTTCTTC. The encoded protein is CSVSGARGGGDEQFF.

V usage is TRBV29-1 and J usage is TRBJ1-1; 7 bases are a match to TRBD1. In germline, CDR1 is SQVTM, CDR2 ANQGSEA. Trimming at V came to 7 bases and at J to 0 bases, leaving 11 bases not matched to a gene. This CDR3 is built from 15 residues. The CDR3 nucleotides are TGCAGCGCAGGGGGGGTACAGGGTGTGAACACTGAAGCTTTCTTT. Encoded protein: CSAGGVQGVNTEAFF.

This clonotype was seen only a few times. The V gene is TRBV7-9, the J gene TRBJ1-1, with 7 bases fitting TRBD1. The V gene's germline CDR1 is SEHNR and CDR2 FQNEAQ (reference sequence). The J segment lost 3 bases and the V segment lost 7 bases, leaving 14 bases of the junction unmatched. The CDR3 totals 16 residues. The CDR3 spells CASNGRPGQPYTEAFF. Here the CDR3 DNA reads TGTGCCAGCAACGGTCGCCCGGGACAGCCATACACTGAAGCTTTCTTT.

The table lists this clonotype with a few counts. CDR3 sequence (DNA): TGCAGTGCCCATTCTTGGGGCGGAGGGAGCTCCTACAATGAGCAGTTCTTC. Protein sequence: CSAHSWGGGSSYNEQFF. V is TRBV20-1 and J is TRBJ2-1; a possible D gene is TRBD2 (6 bases). The ends were cut back, 6 bases at V and 0 bases at J, with 21 bases in the middle. The CDR3 is made up of 17 amino acids. Germline CDR1 DFQATT, CDR2 SNEGSKA (reference sequence).

This sequence joins TRBV11-2 and TRBJ2-1; 10 positions match TRBD1. Unmatched junction bases numbered 9, after V lost 3 bases and J lost 7 bases. The CDR3 spans 16 residues. Looked up from germline, CDR1 is SGHAT and CDR2 is FQNNGV. This CDR3 is CASSFDTGTGVNEQFF. The DNA for the CDR3 is TGTGCCAGCAGCTTCGACACCGGGACAGGGGTGAATGAGCAGTTCTTC.

Many counts were recorded for this clonotype. The genes are TRBV4-1 and TRBJ2-2; D perhaps matches TRBD2 (5 bases). The CDR3 sequence is 14 residues long. With 6 bases removed from V and 4 bases from J, the gap between germline ends came to 12 bases. Germline V gives CDR1 MGHRA, CDR2 YSYEKL. The CDR3 DNA reads TGCGCCAGCAGTATGGGTGGAGGCACCGGGGAGCTGTTTTTT. This encodes CASSMGGGTGELFF.

This chain uses TRBV20-1 with TRBJ2-3; possibly TRBD1 or TRBD2 for D (5 bases each). This CDR3 comprises 12 residues. Germline CDR1 reads DFQATT; CDR2 reads SNEGSKA (reference sequence). Trimming removed 8 bases at V and 0 bases at J, with 9 bases between. CDR3 nucleotides: TGCAGTTCCGGGACGAGCACAGATACGCAGTATTTT. Amino acids: CSSGTSTDTQYF.

The chain uses TRBV27 and TRBJ2-7; 9 positions match TRBD1. J gave up 4 bases and V 4 bases, and 11 bases lay outside the gene matches. CDR1 MNHEY and CDR2 SMNVEV come from the germline V gene (reference sequence). This CDR3 is built from 16 residues. CDR3 residues: CASSSTGGAIMYEQYF. The DNA of the CDR3 is TGTGCCAGCAGTTCAACAGGGGGCGCGATCATGTACGAGCAGTACTTC.

The J gene is TRBJ2-5, the V gene TRBV3-1, with 9 bases matching TRBD2. V gave up 0 bases and J gave up 3 bases; unmatched junction bases: 11. CDR3 length: 18 residues. In germline, CDR1 is LGHDT, CDR2 YNNKEL (reference sequence). CDR3 in DNA: TGTGCCAGCAGCCAAGATGCTAGCGGGACGAGGGTGGAAGAGACCCAGTACTTC. This sequence encodes CASSQDASGTRVEETQYF.

The sample holds a few counts of this clonotype. This rearrangement joins TRBV20-1 to TRBJ2-5, with D tentatively TRBD2 (6 bases). The germline CDR1 and CDR2 sequences are DFQATT and SNEGSKA (reference sequence). The CDR3 covers 14 residues. Trimming shortened V by 6 bases and J by 0 bases, and 14 bases separated the two germline ends. CDR3 in amino acids: CSALAAKYQETQYF. The CDR3 region has the DNA TGCAGTGCATTAGCGGCTAAGTACCAAGAGACCCAGTACTTC.

The chain couples TRBV7-2 to TRBJ2-5; TRBD2 matches 16 bases. V lost 7 bases, J lost 4 bases, and 12 bases stayed unmatched. The CDR3 is made up of 18 amino acids. The germline gives CDR1 SGHTA, CDR2 FQGNSA. In DNA, the CDR3 is TGTGCCAGCACACGGACCGGGACTAGCGGGGGGGTCCTAGAGACCCAGTACTTC. Translating it yields CASTRTGTSGGVLETQYF. Variable domain in full (rest from reference TRBV7-2 and TRBJ2-5): GAGVSQSPSNKVTEKGKDVELRCDPISGHTALYWYRQSLGQGLEFLIYFQGNSAPDKSGLPSDRFSAERTGGSVSTLTIQRTQQEDSAVYLCASTRTGTSGGVLETQYFGPGTRLLVL.

The V gene is TRBV28, the J gene TRBJ2-3, with 9 bases matching TRBD2. With V trimmed by 8 bases and J by 2 bases, 11 bases remained unmatched. This CDR3 is built from 16 residues. Germline CDR1 is MDHEN and CDR2 is SYDVKM. CDR3 DNA: TGTGCCAGCCGAAGAGAGCGGGGGGCCCTCACAGATACGCAGTATTTT. Translation gives CASRRERGALTDTQYF.

The genes are TRBV5-6 and TRBJ2-5, with TRBD1 matching over 7 bases. Judging by the DNA end, TRBJ2-7 fits better; the J call may be wrong. This CDR3 has 14 residues. CDR1 is SGHDT, CDR2 YYEEEE, per germline. The CDR3 sequence is CASSYGDSPYEQYF. The CDR3 coding sequence is TGTGCCAGCAGCTACGGGGACAGCCCCTACGAGCAGTACTTC.